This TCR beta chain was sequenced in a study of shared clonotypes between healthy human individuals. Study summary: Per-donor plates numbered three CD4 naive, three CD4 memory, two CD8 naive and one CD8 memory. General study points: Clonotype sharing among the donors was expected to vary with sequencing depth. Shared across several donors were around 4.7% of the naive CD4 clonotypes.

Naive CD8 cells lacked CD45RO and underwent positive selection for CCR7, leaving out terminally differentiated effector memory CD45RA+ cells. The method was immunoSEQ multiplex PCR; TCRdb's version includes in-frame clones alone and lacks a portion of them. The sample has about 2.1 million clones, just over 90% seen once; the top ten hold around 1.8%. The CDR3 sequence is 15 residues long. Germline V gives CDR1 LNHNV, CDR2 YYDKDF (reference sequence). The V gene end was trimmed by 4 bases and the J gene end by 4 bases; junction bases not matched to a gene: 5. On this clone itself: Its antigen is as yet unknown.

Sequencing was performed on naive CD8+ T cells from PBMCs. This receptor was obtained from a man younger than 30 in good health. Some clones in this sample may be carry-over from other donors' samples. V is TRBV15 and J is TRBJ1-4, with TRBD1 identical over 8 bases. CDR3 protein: CATSIGTGVNEKLFF. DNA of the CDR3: TGTGCCACCAGCATCGGGACAGGAGTTAATGAAAAACTGTTTTTT.